The rows below give T cell receptor beta chains drawn from one sample of a study of T-cell reconstitution after alpha-beta-depleted transplantation in children. TCRdb analysed the PCR reads with MiXCR anew, one entry per CDR3 protein. The data contain 140,000 or so distinct CDR3 sequences, 8.5% to 10% of them singletons. The specimen was PBMCs, mostly from graft donor cells, collected 180 days after TCRalphabeta/CD19-depleted stem cell transplant. The receptors shown here come from a female patient aged 2-9 years who had a stem cell transplant for congenital amegakaryocytic thrombocytopenia, so the T cells may come from the graft donor. Both conserved end residues are part of each CDR3. The D gene is left open where the match is weak. Clone size appears in some rows only: once, few, many, or a class for an expanded clone.

TRBJ2-5	TRBV21-1	.	many	TGTGCCAGCAGCAAGCCTGTAGCGGGAGGGCCGAAGACCCAGTACTTC	CASSKPVAGGPKTQYF
TRBJ2-1	TRBV19	.	few	TGTGCCAGTAGTATAGATCACATGAGCTCCTACAATGAGCAGTTCTTC	CASSIDHMSSYNEQFF
TRBJ1-4	TRBV18	.	few	TGTGCCAGCACAGGACGGTATAATGAAAAACTGTTTTTT	CASTGRYNEKLFF
TRBJ1-1	TRBV29-1	.	.	TGCAGCGGCCTAACACGGGGTGGGAACACTGAAGCTTTCTTC	CSGLTRGGNTEAFF
TRBJ2-1	TRBV5-1	TRBD1	many	TGCGCCAGCAGCTCGGACAGGGTTAGCGGTTGGTCCTACAATGAGCAGTTCTTC	CASSSDRVSGWSYNEQFF
TRBJ2-5	TRBV28	TRBD1	.	TGTGCCAGCAGTTTGGGGGACAGAGGGACCCAGTACTTC	CASSLGDRGTQYF
TRBJ1-6	TRBV6-1	TRBD1	many	TGTGCCAGCAGGGGACAGGGAAAATCGAATTCACCCCTCCACTTT	CASRGQGKSNSPLHF
TRBJ2-5	TRBV12-3/TRBV12-4	.	few	TGTGCCAGCAGTTTTCGGCAGGGGAGGGGAGAGACCCAGTACTTC	CASSFRQGRGETQYF
TRBJ2-3	TRBV5-4	.	many	TGTGCCAGCAGCTTTGGCGACCTCACAGATACGCAGTATTTT	CASSFGDLTDTQYF
TRBJ1-1	TRBV6-1	TRBD1	.	TGTGCCAGCAACTCGGACAGGGGTCTCACTGAAGCTTTCTTT	CASNSDRGLTEAFF
TRBJ2-5	TRBV28	.	many	TGTGCCAGCAGTTTAATCGGCCCGGCCGGGACCCAGTACTTC	CASSLIGPAGTQYF
TRBJ2-7	TRBV4-2	TRBD2	many	TGTGCCAGCAGCCAACCGCCCTGGCGGGAGCCCTACGAGCAGTACTTC	CASSQPPWREPYEQYF
TRBJ1-2	TRBV5-1	.	.	TGCGCCAGCAGCCCAAACCTCCGGGACAAGCTTAACTATGGCTACACCTTC	CASSPNLRDKLNYGYTF
TRBJ1-3	TRBV11-2	.	many	TGTGCCAGCAGGCAGGACCCGGTATCTGGAAACACCATATATTTT	CASRQDPVSGNTIYF
TRBJ1-4	TRBV7-6	TRBD1	few	TGTGCCAGCAGCTTGGGACAGGGGTTTGAAAAACTGTTTTTT	CASSLGQGFEKLFF
TRBJ1-2	TRBV10-3	TRBD1	many	TGTGCCATCAGTGAAGACAGGGGGAGCTACTATGGCTACACCTTC	CAISEDRGSYYGYTF